This TCR beta chain was identified in a study of cytomegalovirus exposure and HLA in healthy donors. On the study more broadly: A subsequent analysis stated that the 100 to 150 validation repertoires were run on the same platform as the roughly 670 first-cohort repertoires.

In germline, CDR1 is MNHNS, CDR2 SASEGT. This CDR3 region has 16 residues. V was shortened by 3 bases and J by 2 bases, with 16 bases between the two germline ends. General study points: The authors listed 150 or so TCR beta chains as cytomegalovirus-associated.

Profiling relied on immunoSEQ multiplex PCR, and the TCRdb table lists in-frame clones only, not all of them. The sample contains over 200,000 clones, 80% to 85% of which appear only once. Comments on this clone: What it binds is unknown.

The sequenced sample consisted of PBMCs. This sequence originates from a woman aged 25 to 39 in good health and CMV-seropositive. The gene calls are TRBV6-1 and TRBJ1-1, with unresolved D. Written as DNA, the CDR3 is TGTGCCAGCAGTGATCGTGCCGAGGGCCCCAACACTGAAGCTTTCTTT. It is translated as CASSDRAEGPNTEAFF.